The 23 T cell receptor beta chains below come from one sample, sequenced in a study of post-analysis software for immune sequencing data. Whole-study results and caveats: Several TRBV segments were more frequent in patients than controls; TRBV5-6, TRBV5-1 and TRBV20-1 belonged to this group.

Prepared TCR beta cDNA libraries contained unique molecular identifiers. One entry per CDR3 protein, called by TCRdb with MiXCR from the PCR reads. The table lists about 500,000 distinct CDR3 sequences, around 40% of them singletons. No antigen has been assigned to these receptors. Sequencing was carried out using blood. All receptors come from a girl aged 10 to 17 with multiple sclerosis.

V is TRBV9 and J is TRBJ1-5; 7 nucleotides align to TRBD1. This CDR3 has 14 amino acids. The germline gives CDR1 SGDLS, CDR2 YYNGEE. With 2 bases clipped from V and 9 bases from J, the junction kept 8 bases outside the gene matches. The CDR3 reads CASSVGTADRPQHF. CDR3 DNA sequence: TGTGCCAGCAGCGTCGGGACAGCCGATCGGCCCCAGCATTTT.

The chain joins TRBV20-1 to TRBJ2-5; 7 nucleotides line up with TRBD2. CDR1 and CDR2 (germline): DFQATT, SNEGSKA (reference sequence). The ends lost 6 bases at V and 3 bases at J; junction bases unmatched: 10. The CDR3 loop spans 14 amino acids. The CDR3 sequence: CSARPWAGEETQYF. DNA for the CDR3: TGCAGTGCCCGCCCGTGGGCGGGAGAAGAGACCCAGTACTTC.

In this sample, this clonotype turned up a few times. The rearrangement uses TRBV7-3 and TRBJ2-4; D ambiguous. With 5 bases removed from V and 6 bases from J, the gap between germline ends came to 8 bases. The CDR3 has 12 residues. Germline values: CDR1 SGHTA, CDR2 FQGTGA. CDR3 nucleotide sequence: TGTGCCAGCAGCGCAGACGGAAACATTCAGTACTTC. Translation: CASSADGNIQYF.

The chain joins TRBV10-3 to TRBJ1-2; TRBD1 might be the D (6 bases). V was shortened by 8 bases and J by 7 bases, with 17 bases between the two germline ends. The CDR3 sequence is 13 residues long. Germline V lookup: CDR1 ENHRY, CDR2 SYGVKD. CDR3: CAILGAGNTGYTF. The CDR3, as DNA: TGTGCCATCTTGGGGGCAGGGAACACTGGCTACACCTTC.

The genes are TRBV18 and TRBJ2-4; D is possibly TRBD1 (6 bases). The CDR3 consists of 17 residues. Trimming stripped 3 bases from V and 0 bases from J, with 15 bases between. CDR1 is KGHSH, CDR2 LQKENI, per germline. Here the CDR3 DNA reads TGTGCCAGCTCACCTGGACAGACGGTCATAGCCAAAAACATTCAGTACTTC. Translation gives CASSPGQTVIAKNIQYF.

This clonotype was detected only a few times. V usage is TRBV20-1 and J usage is TRBJ2-3, with 13 bases aligning to TRBD2. The ends lost 2 bases at V and 3 bases at J; junction bases unmatched: 23. Germline-derived CDR1 and CDR2 are DFQATT and SNEGSKA (reference sequence). The CDR3 is made up of 22 amino acids. CDR3 in DNA: TGCAGTGCTAGAACGGCAGAACAAGGACTAGCGGGAGATAAACGGGCGACAGATACGCAGTATTTT. Residues: CSARTAEQGLAGDKRATDTQYF.

A few counts support this clonotype. The chain carries TRBV12-3 or TRBV12-4 and TRBJ1-5; D gene unclear. V dropped 5 bases and J dropped 2 bases, with 10 bases sitting between them. The CDR3 is 14 amino acids. CDR3 sequence reads: CASSSMGGNQPQHF. In nucleotides, the CDR3 is TGTGCCAGCAGTAGCATGGGTGGCAATCAGCCCCAGCATTTT.

This chain links TRBV5-1 with TRBJ2-3; the match to TRBD1 covers 8 bases. V dropped 3 bases and J dropped 6; count of bases not matched to a gene: 12. The CDR3 extends over 16 amino acids. CDR1 is SGHRS and CDR2 is YFSETQ in the germline V gene. The CDR3 spells CASSSYRTGIQDTQYF. In nucleotides, the CDR3 is TGCGCCAGCAGCTCCTACCGGACAGGGATTCAGGATACGCAGTATTTT.

The rearrangement links TRBV7-2 to TRBJ2-7; TRBD1 matches 8 bases. After removal of 6 bases from V and 3 bases from J, the junction contained 7 bases not matched to a gene. CDR1 is SGHTA and CDR2 is FQGNSA in the germline V gene. The CDR3 has 14 amino acids. CDR3 in DNA: TGTGCCAGCAGTCAGGGGGCAGGGCGCTACGAGCAGTACTTC. Its translation is CASSQGAGRYEQYF.

Only a few counts were recorded for this clonotype. The CDR3 sequence is CASSLGVRAWEQYF. CDR3 sequence (DNA): TGTGCCAGCAGCTTAGGAGTTAGGGCGTGGGAGCAGTACTTC. V gene TRBV11-2 combines with J gene TRBJ2-7; D unclear. Deletions cut 1 base from V and 7 bases from J, with 14 bases between. CDR1 and CDR2 (germline): SGHAT, FQNNGV. The CDR3 runs to 14 residues.

The chain links TRBV18 to TRBJ1-1; D call uncertain. Germline CDR1 is KGHSH and CDR2 is LQKENI. Trimming removed 4 bases at V and 2 bases at J, with 14 bases between. This CDR3 is built from 15 residues. CDR3 DNA: TGTGCCAGCTCACAGGGTCATCATGCTAACACTGAAGCTTTCTTT. Translating it yields CASSQGHHANTEAFF.

This clonotype was seen a handful of times. The V and J genes are TRBV11-2 and TRBJ2-6; D not resolved. The CDR3 totals 16 residues. Germline V gene sequence: CDR1 SGHAT, CDR2 FQNNGV. The V gene lost 0 bases and the J gene lost 0 bases, with 6 bases spanning the gap. The CDR3 sequence: CASSLEGYSGANVLTF. CDR3 nucleotides: TGTGCCAGCAGCTTAGAGGGGTACTCTGGGGCCAACGTCCTGACTTTC.

This clonotype was counted between two and nine times. The V and J genes are TRBV7-9 and TRBJ2-1; D tentatively reads TRBD1 or TRBD2 (5 bases each). The CDR3 runs to 14 residues. Germline values: CDR1 SEHNR, CDR2 FQNEAQ (reference sequence). Trimming pared 3 bases from V and 5 bases from J, leaving 11 bases between. The CDR3 reads CASSLGRRDNEQFF. The CDR3 bases are TGTGCCAGCAGCTTGGGACGGAGAGACAATGAGCAGTTCTTC.

V and J are TRBV7-9 and TRBJ1-1; no clear D gene. The V gene's germline CDR1 is SEHNR and CDR2 FQNEAQ (reference sequence). Trimming left V 2 bases short and J 4 bases short, with 14 bases between. There are 15 residues in the CDR3. The CDR3: CASSLRSSVSTEAFF. CDR3 nucleotide sequence: TGTGCCAGCAGCTTAAGGTCCTCGGTCTCCACTGAAGCTTTCTTT.

This chain links TRBV12-3 or TRBV12-4 with TRBJ1-5; 8 positions match TRBD1. V lost 5 bases and J lost 0; bases outside the gene matches: 6. The CDR3 is 16 amino acids. The CDR3 nucleotides are TGTGCCAGCAGTCCCCGCACAGGGGGTAGCAATCAGCCCCAGCATTTT. Translation: CASSPRTGGSNQPQHF.

This chain connects TRBV3-1 to TRBJ1-2; 10 bases line up with TRBD1. Unmatched junction bases numbered 8, after V lost 4 bases and J lost 6 bases. The germline V gene has CDR1 LGHDT and CDR2 YNNKEL (reference sequence). CDR3 size: 15 residues. The CDR3 DNA reads TGTGCCAGCAGCCGAGAAAGAGGGACAGGGGATGGCTACACCTTC. This sequence encodes CASSRERGTGDGYTF.

The chain combines TRBV20-1 with TRBJ2-1; D gene unclear. This CDR3 contains 12 residues. Trimming pared 6 bases from V and 6 bases from J, leaving 12 bases between. Germline CDR1 reads DFQATT; CDR2 reads SNEGSKA (reference sequence). Here the CDR3 reads CSAKLSTNEQFF. DNA for the CDR3: TGCAGTGCCAAATTAAGTACCAATGAGCAGTTCTTC.

This clonotype was recorded a few times. V usage is TRBV7-2 and J usage is TRBJ1-5; D not resolved. Germline CDR1 reads SGHTA; CDR2 reads FQGNSA. V lost 3 bases and J lost 0, with 3 bases in between. The CDR3 totals 13 residues. CDR3: CASSFHSNQPQHF. The DNA for the CDR3 is TGTGCCAGCAGCTTCCATAGCAATCAGCCCCAGCATTTT.

This clonotype showed up just a few times. This chain connects TRBV7-2 to TRBJ1-2; D gene unclear. The V end was cut by 0 bases, the J end by 7 bases, with 3 bases between. Germline-derived CDR1 and CDR2 are SGHTA and FQGNSA. The CDR3 covers 11 residues. CDR3 amino acids: CASSLAVGYTF. CDR3 nucleotide sequence: TGTGCCAGCAGCTTAGCGGTTGGCTACACCTTC.

The gene calls are TRBV6-1 and TRBJ2-3; TRBD1 might be the D (6 bases). The V gene lost 2 bases and the J gene lost 3 bases, with 18 bases spanning the gap. The CDR3 contains 17 residues. Germline lookup yields CDR1 MNHNS and CDR2 SASEGT. The CDR3 protein is CASSENLWGRLTDTQYF. The CDR3 DNA reads TGTGCCAGCAGTGAAAATTTGTGGGGGCGACTAACAGATACGCAGTATTTT.

V gene TRBV7-2 combines with J gene TRBJ2-5, with TRBD2 as a possible D gene (5 bases). The closer fit of TRBJ2-7 to the DNA end suggests the J call may be wrong. CDR1 SGHTA and CDR2 FQGNSA come from the germline V gene. The CDR3 consists of 12 residues. CDR3 amino acids: CASSPIGDEQYF. CDR3 in DNA: TGTGCCAGCAGCCCCATCGGGGACGAGCAGTACTTC.

At least ten counts were recorded for this clonotype. The chain links TRBV29-1 to TRBJ2-5, with TRBD1 as a possible D gene (5 bases). Germline values: CDR1 SQVTM, CDR2 ANQGSEA. This CDR3 has 13 amino acids. The ends were cut back, 3 bases at V and 1 base at J, with 9 bases in the middle. For the CDR3, the DNA is TGCAGCGTTGATGGGGCAGGCCAAGAGACCCAGTACTTC. Translating gives CSVDGAGQETQYF.

In the case of this clonotype: A junction boundary mismatches the germline segment, possibly from a read error. The chain combines TRBV4-3 with TRBJ2-3; 9 nucleotides line up with TRBD1. Germline lookup yields CDR1 LGHNA and CDR2 YSLEER. The length of the CDR3 is 16 residues. CDR3 in DNA: TGCGCCAGCAGCCAAGATCTAGGGACAGGGACAGATGCGCAGTATTTT. Encoded protein: CASSQDLGTGTDAQYF.